Listed below are T cell receptor beta chains from one sample, sequenced in a study of T cells in Graves' hyperthyroidism and ophthalmopathy. TCRdb re-analysed the multiplex PCR reads in MiXCR, keeping a single row per CDR3 protein. Counted here are roughly 570,000 distinct CDR3 sequences, 15% to 19% occurring once; the ten biggest clones make up approximately 7%. Sample: blood. These receptors were taken from a woman younger than 45 with Graves' hyperthyroidism. Each CDR3 is given with its conserved first and last residue. D genes are given only for firm matches. The size field is filled for only some rows; it gives once, few, many or a size class.

d_call j_call v_call clone_size cdr3_nt cdr3_aa
. TRBJ1-2 TRBV30 many TGTGCCTGGAGCCCTGGACAGTTCGCGAACTATGGCTACACCTTC CAWSPGQFANYGYTF
. TRBJ1-2 TRBV28 many TGTGCCAGCAGTTCTGGGTTCTATGGCTACACCTTC CASSSGFYGYTF
. TRBJ2-7 TRBV12-3/TRBV12-4 . TGTGCCAGCAGGACACAGGGAACTTCCTACGAGCAGTACTTC CASRTQGTSYEQYF
. TRBJ1-1 TRBV13 few TGTGCCAGCAGCTTAGAGAGAGCAACTCAGGCTTTCTTT CASSLERATQAFF
. TRBJ2-1 TRBV12-3/TRBV12-4 . TGTGCCAGCAGTTCTGTGACGGGTGGGCAGTTCTTC CASSSVTGGQFF
. TRBJ2-7 TRBV28 many TGTGCCAGCAGGAAGGGGGGTCCCACCTACGAGCAGTACTTC CASRKGGPTYEQYF
TRBD2 TRBJ2-5 TRBV29-1 few TGCAGCGTTGTGTATGCGGGAGGAGGAGAGACCCAGTACTTC CSVVYAGGGETQYF
TRBD2 TRBJ2-1 TRBV27 . TGTGCCAGCAGTTTAATGCCGCAAGCGGGAGGGCAGTTCTTC CASSLMPQAGGQFF
. TRBJ2-3 TRBV9 few TGTGCCAGCAGCTTGGGACCCTGGGGAGATACGCAGTATTTT CASSLGPWGDTQYF
. TRBJ2-7 TRBV27 many TGTGCCAGCAGTTTAAAGGGCAGGGGCGACGAGCAGTACTTC CASSLKGRGDEQYF
. TRBJ2-7 TRBV29-1 many TGCAGCGTTGAAGGGCGAGAACCCTACGAGCAGTACTTC CSVEGREPYEQYF
. TRBJ1-1 TRBV7-2 many TGTGCCAGCAGCTTACTAGGGGGCACTGAAGCTTTCTTT CASSLLGGTEAFF
. TRBJ2-5 TRBV7-2 . TGTGCCAGCAGCTTAGCGTTAGGGAGAGAGACCCAGTACTTC CASSLALGRETQYF
. TRBJ1-5 TRBV20-1 few TGCAGTGCTAGGGGTGGGATCAATCAGCCCCAGCATTTT CSARGGINQPQHF
TRBD2 TRBJ2-7 TRBV27 many TGTGCCAGCAGTATTAGGACTAGCGGGAGCATAGTTTACGAGCAGTACTTC CASSIRTSGSIVYEQYF
. TRBJ1-5 TRBV6-1 few TGTGCCGGCCAGGGTACCTACAATCAGCCCCAGCATTTT CAGQGTYNQPQHF
. TRBJ1-5 TRBV6-1 many TGTGCCAGCAGTGAACTCGGGGGTAGCAATCAGCCCCAGCATTTT CASSELGGSNQPQHF
. TRBJ1-2 TRBV20-1 . TGCAGTGCTAGAATGGGAGGTAACTATGGCTACACCTTC CSARMGGNYGYTF
. TRBJ1-1 TRBV12-3/TRBV12-4 many TGTGCCAGCAGTTTTTTTGCCACTGAAGCTTTCTTT CASSFFATEAFF
. TRBJ2-7 TRBV12-3/TRBV12-4 many TGTGCCAGCAGTTTTGGGGAAATCTACGAGCAGTACTTC CASSFGEIYEQYF
TRBD1 TRBJ2-1 TRBV7-2 . TGTGCCAGCAGCCGTACAGGGGCCGGGGCGGCTGAGCAGTTCTTC CASSRTGAGAAEQFF
TRBD1 TRBJ2-1 TRBV27 . TGTGCCAGCATCAACAGGGGCTCCTACAATGAGCAGTTCTTC CASINRGSYNEQFF
. TRBJ1-5 TRBV6-1 . TGTGCCAGCGAGGGAGGAAATCAGCCCCAGCATTTT CASEGGNQPQHF
. TRBJ2-1 TRBV12-5 . TGTGCTAGTGGGCGGGACATAAGGAACAATGAGCAGTTCTTC CASGRDIRNNEQFF